Described below is a single T cell receptor beta chain sequence and its context. The data were obtained in a study of T cell responses to AZD1222 COVID-19 vaccine. Sequencing was performed with immunoSEQ multiplex PCR; in TCRdb, only in-frame clones are kept and a portion is missing. The sample includes some 96,000 clones, 85% to 90% of them seen just once. The material was peripheral blood, obtained on day 0 of AZD1222 vaccination. This TCR was recovered from an adult in good health.

CDR3 sequence reads: CASSLSSFYEQYF. Written as DNA, the CDR3 is TGTGCCAGCAGTTTATCTTCTTTCTACGAGCAGTACTTC. This chain links TRBV12-3 or TRBV12-4 with TRBJ2-7, with D unresolved. V dropped 2 bases and J dropped 3 bases, with 8 bases sitting between them. The CDR3 covers 13 residues.